The next 22 T cell receptor beta chains were all read from a single sample in a study of T cells in tuberculosis listed by TCRdb under 2018. Library preparation used the immunoSEQ multiplex PCR assay. TCRdb took this table from immuneACCESS and kept in-frame rearrangements with V and J called. Such tables lack part of the clones; where checked against another copy, unresolved V genes explain under half of the gap, and the rest is unexplained. For this sample the table gives under 45,000 clones, of which around 95% were detected only once. Approximately 3.8% of the sample rests with the top ten. Sequencing was carried out using PBMCs. These receptors all stem from a donor between 5 and 29 years old with latent tuberculosis or without tuberculosis infection.

The rearrangement links TRBV18 to TRBJ1-6, with 9 bases aligning to TRBD1. Germline loops: CDR1 KGHSH, CDR2 LQKENI. Trimming took 3 bases from V and 0 from J; bases not matched to a gene: 3. CDR3 length: 17 residues. The CDR3 DNA reads TGTGCCAGCTCACCCTCGGGACAGGGCTCCTATAATTCACCCCTCCACTTT. It yields the protein CASSPSGQGSYNSPLHF.

This clone was counted only a few times. The V gene is TRBV15, the J gene TRBJ1-2, with D hard to call. CDR3 length: 14 amino acids. The germline CDR1 and CDR2 sequences are LNHNV and YYDKDF (reference sequence). V gave up 0 bases and J gave up 6 bases, with 11 bases separating them. The CDR3 bases are TGTGCCACCAGCAGAGACCTCGTCGAGAATGGCTACACCTTC. It specifies CATSRDLVENGYTF.

This chain joins TRBV28 and TRBJ1-2; possibly TRBD1 for D (6 bases). The V end lost 10 bases, the J end lost 4 bases, and 16 bases lay between the germline ends. Germline CDR1 is MDHEN and CDR2 is SYDVKM. The CDR3 has 13 residues. The CDR3 loop is CATETGGIYGYTF. DNA for the CDR3: TGTGCCACCGAGACAGGAGGAATCTATGGCTACACCTTC.

The J gene is TRBJ2-7, the V gene TRBV10-1; 12 bases fit TRBD1. With 6 bases clipped from V and 4 bases from J, the junction kept 13 bases outside the gene matches. The CDR3 is 17 residues long. Per germline, CDR1 WNHNN and CDR2 SYGVQD (reference sequence). CDR3 DNA: TGCGCCAGCAGGAAGCCGGCCGGGACAGGGGGCCCGTACGAGCAGTACTTC. It encodes CASRKPAGTGGPYEQYF.

This clone was seen a few times. The rearrangement joins TRBV4-1 to TRBJ1-1, with D tentatively TRBD1 (5 bases). V was trimmed by 6 bases and J by 0 bases, leaving 11 bases between them. Germline loops: CDR1 MGHRA, CDR2 YSYEKL. This CDR3 spans 14 amino acids. The CDR3 coding sequence is TGCGCCAGCAGACAGACAGACTTGAACACTGAAGCTTTCTTT. This codes for CASRQTDLNTEAFF.

The chain has TRBV5-1 and TRBJ1-1; TRBD1 matches 8 bases. V shed 2 bases, J shed 0 bases, and the junction held 3 bases outside the gene matches. From germline, CDR1 is SGHRS and CDR2 YFSETQ. The CDR3 totals 15 residues. CDR3 sequence reads: CASSLRGQVNTEAFF. CDR3 in DNA: TGCGCCAGCAGCTTAAGGGGACAGGTGAACACTGAAGCTTTCTTT.

CDR3 amino acids: CASSRGRRETQYF. As DNA, the CDR3 is TGTGCCAGTAGTAGGGGGCGCAGGGAGACCCAGTACTTC. This chain uses TRBV19 with TRBJ2-5; D might be TRBD1 (6 bases). From germline, CDR1 is LNHDA and CDR2 SQIVND (reference sequence). V shed 4 bases and J shed 5 bases, with 11 bases lying between them. The CDR3 spans 13 residues.

The chain combines TRBV7-6 with TRBJ2-4, with a possible D match to TRBD2 (5 bases). Trimming removed 5 bases at V and 6 bases at J, with 8 bases between. This CDR3 spans 12 amino acids. Germline V CDR1 and CDR2: SGHVS, FNYEAQ. The CDR3 protein is CASSPEGNIQYF. CDR3 bases: TGTGCCAGCAGCCCCGAGGGAAACATTCAGTACTTC.

The gene calls are TRBV11-1 and TRBJ2-1; D possibly corresponds to TRBD2 (5 bases). The CDR3 extends over 13 amino acids. Germline V gene data show CDR1 as SGHAT and CDR2 as FQDESV (reference sequence). Trimming took 1 base from V and 8 from J, leaving 9 bases between them. CDR3 sequence: CASSLGAGDEQFF. CDR3 DNA sequence: TGTGCCAGCAGCTTAGGGGCGGGCGATGAGCAGTTCTTC.

The chain uses TRBV4-1 and TRBJ1-3; D is possibly TRBD1 (6 bases). With 2 bases removed from V and 8 bases from J, the gap between germline ends came to 19 bases. This CDR3 region has 16 residues. Germline assignment: CDR1 MGHRA and CDR2 YSYEKL. In nucleotides, the CDR3 is TGCGCCAGCAGCCAAATCAGGGGAAGTCACGGATACACCATATATTTT. This encodes CASSQIRGSHGYTIYF.

This chain links TRBV4-1 with TRBJ1-1; D is perhaps TRBD1 (5 bases). Trimming stripped 3 bases from V and 2 bases from J, with 10 bases between. Germline V gene lookup returns CDR1 MGHRA and CDR2 YSYEKL. CDR3 length: 14 amino acids. The CDR3 here is CASSHLGLNTEAFF. The CDR3 DNA is TGCGCCAGCAGCCACCTGGGACTCAACACTGAAGCTTTCTTT.

The chain recombines TRBV7-9 with TRBJ1-5; a possible D gene is TRBD1 (5 bases). V was shortened by 1 base and J by 3 bases, with 13 bases between the two germline ends. The length of the CDR3 is 16 residues. The germline CDR1 and CDR2 sequences are SEHNR and FQNEAQ (reference sequence). The CDR3 DNA follows: TGTGCCAGCAGCTTAGTTCGGGGGGGTCTCAATCAGCCCCAGCATTTT. Translating it yields CASSLVRGGLNQPQHF.

The chain has TRBV30 and TRBJ2-5; D remains ambiguous. The CDR3 sequence is 14 residues long. CDR1 GTSNPN and CDR2 SVGIG come from the germline V gene (reference sequence). Deletions cut 0 bases from V and 8 bases from J, with 16 bases between. CDR3 nucleotide sequence: TGTGCCTGGAGTGTTTACTCCGTATCTCTTACCCAGTACTTC. This encodes CAWSVYSVSLTQYF.

The J gene is TRBJ2-5, the V gene TRBV30; 14 bases align to TRBD2. CDR3 length: 14 amino acids. Germline-derived CDR1 and CDR2 are GTSNPN and SVGIG (reference sequence). V lost 3 bases, J lost 12 bases, and 9 bases stayed unmatched. CDR3 sequence (DNA): TGTGCCTGGAGCGGGACTAGCGGGGGATCCATAGAGTACTTC. Its protein product is CAWSGTSGGSIEYF.

The V gene is TRBV7-9, the J gene TRBJ1-2; D gene ambiguous. There are 14 residues in the CDR3. Per germline, CDR1 SEHNR and CDR2 FQNEAQ (reference sequence). Trimming cost V 0 bases and J 6 bases, with 11 bases left between them. The CDR3 DNA reads as TGTGCCAGCAGCTTAGCGACGGGAACAAATGGCTACACCTTC. Protein product: CASSLATGTNGYTF.

The chain uses TRBV7-2 and TRBJ1-2; tentatively, D is TRBD1 (6 bases). The CDR3 totals 15 residues. Between the trimmed V and J ends, which lost 5 bases and 1 base, there was a span of 14 bases. The germline V gene encodes CDR1 SGHTA and CDR2 FQGNSA. The CDR3: CASSPLQGINYGYTF. In nucleotides, the CDR3 is TGTGCCAGCAGCCCCCTTCAGGGGATTAACTATGGCTACACCTTC.

The gene calls are TRBV10-1 and TRBJ2-5, with a possible D match to TRBD1 (5 bases). The length of the CDR3 is 16 residues. Deletions cut 6 bases from V and 5 bases from J, with 22 bases between. The germline V gene encodes CDR1 WNHNN and CDR2 SYGVQD (reference sequence). The CDR3 coding sequence is TGCGCCAGCAGAATAGGGGTGTGCCAGCCCCACGAGACCCAGTACTTC. Translating gives CASRIGVCQPHETQYF.

The chain couples TRBV7-9 to TRBJ2-3; 9 bases fit TRBD2. This CDR3 is built from 13 residues. J gave up 2 bases and V 11 bases, and 5 bases lay outside the gene matches. Per germline, CDR1 SEHNR and CDR2 FQNEAQ (reference sequence). CDR3 in DNA: TGTGCCGGTAGCGGGGGCCTCACAGATACGCAGTATTTT. It is translated as CAGSGGLTDTQYF.

The chain uses TRBV6-4 and TRBJ1-1; tentatively, D is TRBD1 (5 bases). The CDR3 contains 11 residues. Trimming took 6 bases from V and 5 from J, leaving 7 bases between them. Germline assignment: CDR1 MRHNA and CDR2 SNTAGT. The CDR3 region is CASRKGTEAFF. Written as DNA, the CDR3 is TGTGCCAGCAGGAAGGGGACTGAAGCTTTCTTT.

The chain recombines TRBV28 with TRBJ1-4; D unclear. The V gene's germline CDR1 is MDHEN and CDR2 SYDVKM. The CDR3 length is 15 residues. V lost 4 bases and J 5 bases, leaving 14 bases between the germline ends. Here the CDR3 reads CASSSPSLRNEKLFF. CDR3 DNA: TGTGCCAGCAGTTCCCCCTCTCTAAGAAATGAAAAACTGTTTTTT.

The chain links TRBV11-2 to TRBJ2-7; the D gene is possibly TRBD1 (6 bases). CDR1 SGHAT and CDR2 FQNNGV come from the germline V gene. The CDR3 is made up of 15 amino acids. The V gene lost 5 bases and the J gene lost 2 bases, with 16 bases spanning the gap. For the CDR3, the DNA is TGTGCCAGCAGCCCCATACCGGCAGGGGCCTACGAGCAGTACTTC. Translating gives CASSPIPAGAYEQYF.

This clone has more than one count but fewer than ten. The genes are TRBV4-1 and TRBJ2-1; TRBD2 is a possible D gene (5 bases). V dropped 4 bases and J dropped 5 bases, with 12 bases sitting between them. Germline V gene data show CDR1 as MGHRA and CDR2 as YSYEKL. This CDR3 is 14 amino acids long. The CDR3 DNA reads as TGCGCCAGCAGCCCCCTGGTGGGAGACAATGAGCAGTTCTTC. It yields the protein CASSPLVGDNEQFF.